A selection of T cell receptor beta chains follows, all from one sample in a study of beta chain features in type 1 diabetes. Sequenced by immunoSEQ multiplex PCR; TCRdb stores in-frame clones only, minus some. The profile shows about 150,000 clones, 7.8% of them singletons. Material: central memory CD4+ T cells from blood. The receptors derive from a woman aged 40 to 50 with type 1 diabetes. CDR3s include the opening cysteine and the closing phenylalanine or tryptophan. A row's size may be missing; if present it is once, few, many or a size class.

v_call,j_call,clone_size,cdr3_aa
TRBV7-3,TRBJ1-1,-,CASGSGANTEAFF
TRBV13,TRBJ2-1,-,CASSRPTSGGFSSYNEQFF
TRBV7-2,TRBJ2-1,few,CASIRTGANEQFF
TRBV5-1,TRBJ1-2,-,CASSPWTGGVGGYTF
TRBV7-2,TRBJ1-1,few,CASSLAQGKAFF
TRBV7-9,TRBJ1-1,-,CASSLRSLGATEAFF
TRBV6-5,TRBJ2-7,few,CASSSESITAYEQYF
TRBV4-3,TRBJ2-3,few,CASSQRLTRTDTQYF
TRBV7-3,TRBJ2-2,-,CASRPDRGSGELFF
TRBV6-5,TRBJ1-1,-,CASCSMNTEAFF
TRBV30,TRBJ1-4,-,CAWSGTGTLKKLFF
TRBV2,TRBJ1-1,few,CASSLQGNTEAFF
TRBV19,TRBJ1-2,few,CASSIVGREDGYTF
TRBV29-1,TRBJ2-7,-,CSVGDRDEQYF
TRBV7-6,TRBJ2-2,few,CASSLGDRTGELFF
TRBV9,TRBJ2-2,-,CASSFSGTGNTGELFF
TRBV28,TRBJ1-2,-,CASSRTGVYGYTF
TRBV30,TRBJ2-7,few,CACAPWLAGESYEQYF
TRBV25-1,TRBJ1-2,-,CASISGTGTVGGYTF
TRBV25-1,TRBJ1-1,few,CASSSHPLVGAFF
TRBV7-7,TRBJ2-2,few,CASSSQRDTGELFF
TRBV10-3,TRBJ1-2,-,CAISVKTGYGYTF
TRBV25-1,TRBJ2-1,-,CASSPGGGRRNEQFF